These 2 T cell receptor beta chains were sequenced from one sample in a study of regulatory T cells in long-lasting Graves disease. Described time point: persistent/refractory GD, antithyroid drugs over 5 years with positive TRAb. From PBMCs, RNA was extracted and then used to make the TCR library. CDR3-region Arm-PCR and iRepertoire HTBI primers produced the TCR beta libraries. In TCRdb, the multiplex PCR reads were re-called with MiXCR into one record per CDR3 protein. The data show about 660,000 distinct CDR3 sequences, around 30% seen once. Sequencing used peripheral blood mononuclear cells (PBMCs), obtained when the disease was refractory, from a patient treated with antithyroid drugs. Receptors were obtained from a female donor with Graves disease.

V usage is TRBV7-9 and J usage is TRBJ1-2; TRBD1 matches at 8 bases. This CDR3 comprises 14 residues. V was clipped by 5 bases and J by 7 bases; unmatched bases: 9. CDR1 is SEHNR, CDR2 FQNEAQ, per germline (reference sequence). The CDR3 loop reads CASSPWTGQGGYTF. For the CDR3, the DNA is TGTGCCAGCAGCCCTTGGACAGGGCAGGGTGGCTACACCTTC. Drawing the rest from reference TRBV7-9 and TRBJ1-2, the complete variable domain is DTGVSQNPRHKITKRGQNVTFRCDPISEHNRLYWYRQTLGQGPEFLTYFQNEAQLEKSRLLSDRFSAERPKGSFSTLEIQRTEQGDSAMYLCASSPWTGQGGYTFGSGTRLTVV.

The CDR3 nucleotides are TGTGCCATCAGTGCAGACTCAAGCGAGGGCTATGGCTACACCTTC. Translated, it gives CAISADSSEGYGYTF. The gene calls are TRBV10-3 and TRBJ1-2; D gene unclear. Trimming left V 4 bases short and J 4 bases short, with 16 bases between. Germline V gene lookup returns CDR1 ENHRY and CDR2 SYGVKD. CDR3 length: 15 residues.